Detailed here is one TCR beta chain. Its antigen is as yet unknown. This sample was included in a study of shared clonotypes between healthy human individuals. Study-level background: The plates for each donor numbered three CD4 naive, three CD4 memory, two CD8 naive and one CD8 memory. General observations from the study: Naive subsets typically showed greater estimated richness than memory subsets. Only blood underwent sampling, and tissue repertoires likely differ. An anticipated effect of sequencing depth on clonotype sharing among donors was recognized.

Germline V gene lookup returns CDR1 MNHNS and CDR2 SASEGT. V lost 1 base to trimming and J lost 3 bases, with 10 bases between them. This CDR3 contains 15 residues. Method: immunoSEQ multiplex PCR; TCRdb's copy keeps in-frame clones and lacks some. The table records more than 2 million clones, 85% to 95% of them present only once. The sample was naive CD4+ T cells sorted from blood. Subset described: CD45RA+ positively selected. The chain combines TRBV6-1 with TRBJ2-4; D remains unclear. The receptor comes from a man younger than 30 in good health. In DNA form, the CDR3 reads TGTGCCAGCAGTGAAGGGGGATCAGTCAAAAACATTCAGTACTTC. Protein: CASSEGGSVKNIQYF.